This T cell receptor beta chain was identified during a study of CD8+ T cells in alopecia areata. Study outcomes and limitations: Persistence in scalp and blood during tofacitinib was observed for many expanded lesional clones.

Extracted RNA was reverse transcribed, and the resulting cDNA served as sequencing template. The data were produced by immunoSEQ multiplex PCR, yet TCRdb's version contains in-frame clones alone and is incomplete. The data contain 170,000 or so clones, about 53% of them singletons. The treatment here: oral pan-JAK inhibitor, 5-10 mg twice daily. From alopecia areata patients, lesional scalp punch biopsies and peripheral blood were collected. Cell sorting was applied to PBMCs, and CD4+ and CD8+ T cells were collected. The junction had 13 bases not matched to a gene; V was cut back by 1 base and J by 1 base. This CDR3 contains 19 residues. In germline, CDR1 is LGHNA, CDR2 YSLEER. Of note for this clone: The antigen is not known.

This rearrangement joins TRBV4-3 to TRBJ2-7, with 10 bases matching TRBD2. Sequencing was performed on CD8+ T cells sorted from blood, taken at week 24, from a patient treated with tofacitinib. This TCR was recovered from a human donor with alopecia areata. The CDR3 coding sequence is TGCGCCAGCAGCCAAGCAGCGTCCCTAACTAGCGGGGCGTCCTACGAGCAGTACTTC. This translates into CASSQAASLTSGASYEQYF.